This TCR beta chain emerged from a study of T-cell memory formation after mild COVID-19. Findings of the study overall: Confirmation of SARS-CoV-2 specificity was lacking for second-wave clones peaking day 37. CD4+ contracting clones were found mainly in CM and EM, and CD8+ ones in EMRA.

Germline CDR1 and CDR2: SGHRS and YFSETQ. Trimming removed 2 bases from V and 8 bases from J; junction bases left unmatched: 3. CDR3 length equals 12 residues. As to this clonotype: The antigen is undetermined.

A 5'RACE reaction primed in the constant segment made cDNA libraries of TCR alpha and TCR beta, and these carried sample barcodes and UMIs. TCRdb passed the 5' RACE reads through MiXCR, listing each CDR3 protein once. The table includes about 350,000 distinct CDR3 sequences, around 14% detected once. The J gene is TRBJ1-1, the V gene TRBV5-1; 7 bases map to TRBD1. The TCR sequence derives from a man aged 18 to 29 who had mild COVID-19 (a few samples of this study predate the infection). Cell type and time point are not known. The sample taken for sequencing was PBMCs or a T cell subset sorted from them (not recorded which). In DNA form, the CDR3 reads TGCGCCAGCAGCTTCAGGGGGAACGAAGCTTTCTTT. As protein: CASSFRGNEAFF.